This passage covers 6 T cell receptor beta chains from one sample sequenced in a study of T cell changes during pregnancy in multiple sclerosis. Profiled with immunoSEQ multiplex PCR; TCRdb holds only in-frame clones, not every one. The sample lists 40,000 to 60,000 clones; roughly 88% were seen once. The sample in question was peripheral blood, obtained in the first trimester of pregnancy. Receptors were obtained from a female donor in good health, enrolled as a control in a pregnancy study.

The chain joins TRBV19 to TRBJ1-1; possibly TRBD1 for D (6 bases). V lost 11 bases and J lost 8, with 24 bases in between. The CDR3 sequence is 14 residues long. Germline CDR1 reads LNHDA; CDR2 reads SQIVND (reference sequence). This CDR3 reads CASSMGAFRPEAFF. The CDR3 nucleotides are TGTGCCTCCTCAATGGGGGCCTTCCGCCCAGAAGCTTTCTTT.

J is TRBJ2-3 and V is TRBV10-1; 12 bases line up with TRBD2. CDR1 is WNHNN, CDR2 SYGVQD, per germline (reference sequence). V gave up 0 bases and J gave up 3 bases; unmatched junction bases: 4. The CDR3 loop spans 17 amino acids. Here the CDR3 DNA reads TGCGCCAGCAGTGAGTCGAAACTAGCGGGGGGAACAGATACGCAGTATTTT. The encoded protein is CASSESKLAGGTDTQYF.

The J gene is TRBJ2-1, the V gene TRBV7-3, with TRBD1 matching 7 bases. The CDR3 consists of 14 residues. The V gene end was trimmed by 5 bases and the J gene end by 7 bases; junction bases not matched to a gene: 8. CDR1 is SGHTA, CDR2 FQGTGA, per germline. CDR3 DNA sequence: TGTGCCAGCAGCCCGACAGGGTCAGGAAATGAGCAGTTCTTC. It translates to CASSPTGSGNEQFF.

The J gene is TRBJ2-7, the V gene TRBV27, with 12 bases identical to TRBD2. CDR1 MNHEY and CDR2 SMNVEV come from the germline V gene (reference sequence). The CDR3 is made up of 14 amino acids. Losses at the gene ends were 5 bases for V and 2 bases for J; bases not matched to a gene: 1. The CDR3 coding sequence is TGTGCCAGCAGTGGGACTAGCGGGCCCTACGAGCAGTACTTC. Its protein is CASSGTSGPYEQYF.

J is TRBJ2-5 and V is TRBV7-9; 7 bases agree with TRBD1. In germline, CDR1 is SEHNR, CDR2 FQNEAQ (reference sequence). This CDR3 contains 16 residues. J was trimmed by 5 bases and V by 2 bases; bases with no gene match: 11. The CDR3 nucleotides read TGTGCCAGCAGCTTATACAGGTGGGACAGTGGGGAGACCCAGTACTTC. The encoded protein is CASSLYRWDSGETQYF.

The chain couples TRBV29-1 to TRBJ2-1; 7 bases map to TRBD2. The CDR3 spans 13 residues. The V segment lost 4 bases and the J segment 5 bases; nucleotides outside the gene matches: 5. Germline values: CDR1 SQVTM, CDR2 ANQGSEA. The CDR3: CSVGASGNNEQFF. CDR3 sequence (DNA): TGCAGCGTTGGGGCTAGCGGAAACAATGAGCAGTTCTTC.